This section outlines one T cell receptor beta chain sequence together with its context. This clonotype appeared a few times. Its specific antigen is unknown. The input lacks base qualities; no much larger clone sits a single base away. The record originates from a study of CD8 T cells in ankylosing spondylitis (dated by TCRdb to 2017 to 2019). With respect to the entire study: The study profiled T cell receptor beta repertoires in healthy donors and ankylosing spondylitis patients to find disease-linked TCR variants. The full study cohort comprised 25 ankylosing spondylitis patients and about a hundred healthy donors. Peripheral blood samples were taken, and synovial fluid was additionally collected from ankylosing spondylitis patients.

General findings and caveats noted by the study authors: The disease-linked clones showed a CD8+ phenotype and occurred at relatively low frequencies in peripheral blood. A TCR beta motif of 8 or 9 highly homologous amino acid variants appeared characteristic of blood from ankylosing spondylitis patients. Some motif variants were previously reported in synovial fluid and blood of reactive arthritis patients, suggesting common disease-initiation mechanisms. According to the report, matched synovial fluid samples from ankylosing spondylitis patients were significantly enriched for the disease-linked clones.

Instrument on record: Illumina HiSeq 2500. TCR beta libraries were prepared by quantitative 5'-RACE with molecular barcodes. Under the source paper's analysis protocol: A new computational method based on a probabilistic model of VDJ rearrangement was used to identify disease-linked TCR variants. TCRdb handled the public reads itself, with Q25 trimming in fastp and clone calling in MiXCR, and kept productive beta chains. CDR3 protein duplicates are merged, each entry listing the most common genes and DNA. The V and J calls and clone size come from TCRdb's table, not from the authors' own analysis. The sample has 200,000 to 300,000 distinct CDR3 sequences on record, roughly a tenth of them singletons. The ten top clones hold 2.6% of the sample. Sequencing was carried out using blood, either unsorted or a sorted T cell fraction (not recorded which). This receptor was taken from a male donor with ankylosing spondylitis or in good health (not recorded which).

The DNA sequence follows: TGTGCCAGCAGCCCACCTGGCCTGTCCAACGGGGACATTCAGTACTTC. Its coded protein is CASSPPGLSNGDIQYF. The chain is encoded by TRBV5-6 joined to TRBJ2-4; a weak D assignment points to TRBD2 (5 bases agree). Trimming removed 4 bases from V and 8 bases from J, leaving 22 bases between the germline ends. The CDR3 numbers 16 residues from cysteine through phenylalanine. The DNA shown is the 48-base CDR3, in frame from base 1. The germline V gene gives CDR1 as SGHDT and CDR2 as YYEEEE.